This TCR beta chain was sequenced in a study of blood T cells in healthy people across ages. Study-level points and caveats: Significant beta diversity loss was already apparent by age around 40, declining roughly linearly.

In germline, CDR1 is MNHEY, CDR2 SMNVEV (reference sequence). The V gene lost 5 bases and the J gene lost 3 bases, with 16 bases spanning the gap. The CDR3 covers 16 residues. Turning to this clonotype: Its antigen is still unknown.

Then a second PCR, running about 6 to 12 cycles, was carried out with a sample-barcoded 5' primer and a J-beta primer mix. TCRdb used MiXCR to reprocess the 5' RACE reads, holding one entry per CDR3 protein. This table has over 750,000 distinct CDR3 sequences, 20% to 25% appearing once. Individuals who donated were healthy Caucasians from Russia aged roughly 6 to 100. Another study also made use of these data, one on T cells of mothers and their children. Turning to that study: The whole RNA yield was converted to cDNA, approximately 1.6 ug per 15 ul.

The chain employs TRBV27 and TRBJ1-4; D gene ambiguous. The specimen was blood. The source of this sequence is a boy younger than 18 in good health. CDR3 in amino acids: CASSPSRFRANEKLFF. In DNA form, the CDR3 reads TGTGCCAGCAGTCCCAGTAGGTTTCGTGCTAATGAAAAACTGTTTTTT.